Listed here is a single T cell receptor (beta chain). The source of the sample is a study of T cell repertoires in cytomegalovirus infection. TCRdb reprocessed the reads via MiXCR and lists one record per CDR3 protein. The data show approximately 700,000 distinct CDR3 sequences, about 40% seen once. Germline V gene sequence: CDR1 LNHNV, CDR2 YYDKDF (reference sequence). V was shortened by 1 base and J by 5 bases, with 3 bases between the two germline ends. The length of the CDR3 is 12 residues. The gene calls are TRBV15 and TRBJ2-1; no firm D call. The sample taken for sequencing was PBMCs. The receptor was isolated from a human donor in good health (CMV status not recorded). Some clones in this sample may be carry-over from other donors' samples. CDR3 residues: CATSRVHNEQFF. The CDR3 nucleotides are TGTGCCACCAGCAGAGTCCACAATGAGCAGTTCTTC.